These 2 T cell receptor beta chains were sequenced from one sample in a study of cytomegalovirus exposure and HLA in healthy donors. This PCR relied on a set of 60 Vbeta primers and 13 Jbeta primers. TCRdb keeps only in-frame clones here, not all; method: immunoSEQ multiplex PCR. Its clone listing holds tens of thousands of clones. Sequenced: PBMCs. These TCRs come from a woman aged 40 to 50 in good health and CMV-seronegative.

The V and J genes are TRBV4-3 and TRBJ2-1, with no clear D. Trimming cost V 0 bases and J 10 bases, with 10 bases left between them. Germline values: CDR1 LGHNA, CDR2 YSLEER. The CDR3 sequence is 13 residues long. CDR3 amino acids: CASSQERGREQFF. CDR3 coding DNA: TGCGCCAGCAGCCAAGAACGAGGAAGGGAGCAGTTCTTC.

CDR3 in amino acids: CASSPGQGRTYTF. In DNA, the CDR3 is TGTGCCAGCAGCCCTGGACAGGGTAGAACCTACACCTTC. The genes are TRBV7-2 and TRBJ1-2; 8 nucleotides line up with TRBD1. Germline V gene lookup returns CDR1 SGHTA and CDR2 FQGNSA. This CDR3 has 13 amino acids. Losses at the gene ends were 5 bases for V and 10 bases for J; bases not matched to a gene: 9.